The 29 T cell receptor beta chains below were found in one sample sequenced in a study of CD4 and CD8 cells across lung adenocarcinoma regions. Using its own MiXCR run on the PCR reads, TCRdb lists one record per CDR3 protein. Among under 15,000 distinct CDR3 sequences listed, about 56% were seen once. Sequencing was performed on CD8+ T cells from the center of a lung tumor. The receptors originated from a female donor with lung adenocarcinoma. The CD4 and CD8 labels of this study may be unreliable.

Points on this clonotype: One junction end does not reproduce the germline sequence, and a read error may be involved. V usage is TRBV6-1 and J usage is TRBJ2-3; possible D gene TRBD2, 5 bases. The germline CDR1 and CDR2 sequences are MNHNS and SASEGT. The CDR3 totals 15 residues. The CDR3 DNA reads TGTGCCAGCAGACTCCAGGCTGCGAGCGGCAATAAGCAGTACTTT. The encoded protein is CASRLQAASGNKQYF.

The chain employs TRBV7-3 and TRBJ2-2; 8 positions agree with TRBD1. In germline, CDR1 is SGHTA, CDR2 FQGTGA. The CDR3 extends over 16 amino acids. V trimming: 5 bases; J trimming: 0 bases; junction bases outside the gene matches: 5. The chain's CDR3 is CASSAWTGSNTGELFF. CDR3 coding DNA: TGTGCCAGCAGCGCCTGGACAGGGTCGAACACCGGGGAGCTGTTTTTT.

V gene TRBV6-1 combines with J gene TRBJ2-1; D call uncertain. The J call may be faulty, since TRBJ2-5 better matches the DNA end. The CDR3 is 14 amino acids. Germline CDR1 reads MNHNS; CDR2 reads SASEGT. The CDR3 DNA reads TGTGCCAGCAGTGAAGGTTTGAGCCTCGGAACCCAGTACTTC. Translated, it gives CASSEGLSLGTQYF.

The chain couples TRBV6-1 to TRBJ1-6; a possible D gene is TRBD1 (6 bases). The CDR3 runs 14 residues. Germline lookup yields CDR1 MNHNS and CDR2 SASEGT. V was pared by 9 bases and J by 10 bases, with 19 bases between. CDR3 region: CASMGGGGISPLHF. The CDR3 nucleotides read TGTGCCAGTATGGGTGGAGGGGGGATATCACCCCTCCACTTT.

The V call is TRBV28, the J call TRBJ2-3; 13 bases map to TRBD2. V gave up 5 bases and J gave up 5 bases; unmatched junction bases: 13. Germline V gene sequence: CDR1 MDHEN, CDR2 SYDVKM. CDR3 size: 18 residues. CDR3 protein: CASSPPSQTSGGVDTQYF. CDR3 DNA sequence: TGTGCCAGCAGTCCCCCCTCCCAAACTAGCGGGGGGGTAGATACGCAGTATTTT.

Worth noting for this clonotype: A much larger clone differs by one base, so this may be a read error. V usage is TRBV7-2 and J usage is TRBJ2-5; 8 nucleotides align to TRBD2. V gave up 5 bases and J gave up 11 bases; unmatched junction bases: 19. Germline lookup yields CDR1 SGHTA and CDR2 FQGNSA. There are 16 residues in the CDR3. Written as DNA, the CDR3 is TGTGCCAGCAGCCCGACGGGAGGGGGGGCGCATAATGAGCAGTACTTC. Protein product: CASSPTGGGAHNEQYF. Using reference TRBV7-2 and TRBJ2-5 for the parts outside the CDR3, the full variable domain is GAGVSQSPSNKVTEKGKDVELRCDPISGHTALYWYRQSLGQGLEFLIYFQGNSAPDKSGLPSDRFSAERTGGSVSTLTIQRTQQEDSAVYLCASSPTGGGAHNEQYFGPGTRLLVL.

The rearrangement joins TRBV6-1 to TRBJ1-2; the D gene is possibly TRBD1 (5 bases). Germline V CDR1 and CDR2: MNHNS, SASEGT. The CDR3 is made up of 15 amino acids. Trimming shortened V by 0 bases and J by 4 bases, and 12 bases separated the two germline ends. This chain's CDR3 is CASSEASMGGYGYTF. The CDR3, as DNA: TGTGCCAGCAGTGAAGCTAGTATGGGGGGCTATGGCTACACCTTC.

As for this clonotype: A read error is likely, as this CDR3 ends without the conserved phenylalanine or tryptophan. The chain uses TRBV6-5 and TRBJ1-2, with 7 positions matching TRBD1. J lost 1 base, V lost 4 bases, and 9 bases had no gene match. Germline CDR1 is MNHEY and CDR2 is SVGAGI. This CDR3 has 16 amino acids. The CDR3 reads CASSSLGTDYNYGYTV. DNA of the CDR3: TGTGCCAGCAGTTCCCTCGGGACAGACTATAACTATGGCTACACCGTC.

The V gene is TRBV5-1, the J gene TRBJ2-1; D is unresolved. Germline V lookup: CDR1 SGHRS, CDR2 YFSETQ. The CDR3 has 13 residues. Trimming cost V 0 bases and J 5 bases, with 6 bases left between them. CDR3 amino acids: CASSLDYNNEQFF. In DNA form, the CDR3 reads TGCGCCAGCAGCTTGGACTACAACAATGAGCAGTTCTTC. Filled out from reference TRBV5-1 and TRBJ2-1, the complete variable domain reads KAGVTQTPRYLIKTRGQQVTLSCSPISGHRSVSWYQQTPGQGLQFLFEYFSETQRNKGNFPGRFSGRQFSNSRSEMNVSTLELGDSALYLCASSLDYNNEQFFGPGTRLTVL.

V is TRBV6-1 and J is TRBJ1-1; a weak D match, TRBD1 (6 bases). The V end was cut by 4 bases, the J end by 0 bases, with 12 bases between. This CDR3 contains 15 residues. Per the germline V gene, CDR1 is MNHNS and CDR2 is SASEGT. DNA of the CDR3: TGTGCCAGCAGTGCCAGACAGGAGGTGAACACTGAAGCTTTCTTT. It translates to CASSARQEVNTEAFF.

As regards this clonotype: Relative to the germline gene, one junction end is altered; a read error may explain this. The chain has TRBV7-2 and TRBJ2-2; D might be TRBD1 or TRBD2, each matching 7 bases. The CDR3 totals 17 residues. The germline gives CDR1 SGHTA, CDR2 FQGNSA. CDR3 in DNA: TGTGCCAGCAGCTCCAGGGGGGGCTATGGGGACTCTGGTGAGCAGTTTTTT. It is translated as CASSSRGGYGDSGEQFF.

V gene TRBV6-1 combines with J gene TRBJ2-1; 8 nucleotides line up with TRBD2. The CDR3 length is 14 residues. The germline V gene encodes CDR1 MNHNS and CDR2 SASEGT. V lost 3 bases to trimming and J lost 10 bases; unmatched junction nucleotides: 8. CDR3 region: CASSDTLAAYEQFF. DNA for the CDR3: TGTGCCAGCAGTGATACACTAGCGGCCTACGAGCAGTTCTTC.

The chain couples TRBV7-2 to TRBJ2-1, with 8 bases identical to TRBD2. The DNA end is more similar to TRBJ2-2, so the J call may be wrong. This CDR3 spans 16 amino acids. Germline loops: CDR1 SGHTA, CDR2 FQGNSA. The CDR3 loop is CASSLVVGGAYRELFF. The CDR3, as DNA: TGTGCCAGCAGCTTAGTTGTCGGGGGGGCCTACAGGGAGCTGTTTTTT.

By sample share, this clonotype is medium-sized. The chain combines TRBV6-5 with TRBJ2-5; D is ambiguous. The assigned J gene may be wrong: the sequence end matches TRBJ2-7 better. The CDR3 length is 13 residues. Per the germline V gene, CDR1 is MNHEY and CDR2 is SVGAGI. CDR3 residues: CASSYSYLDEQYF. The CDR3 region has the DNA TGTGCCAGCAGTTACTCTTATTTGGACGAGCAGTACTTC.

This clonotype was recorded a few times. The rearrangement links TRBV11-2 to TRBJ1-1, with 7 bases that match TRBD1. Trimming took 2 bases from V and 5 from J; bases not matched to a gene: 5. The germline gives CDR1 SGHAT, CDR2 FQNNGV. This CDR3 is built from 14 residues. As DNA, the CDR3 is TGTGCCAGCAGCTTAACAGGGGCTGGGACTGAAGCTTTCTTT. Its protein product is CASSLTGAGTEAFF.

The V and J genes are TRBV6-1 and TRBJ2-6; no firm D call. V lost 5 bases and J 2 bases, leaving 10 bases between the germline ends. Germline loops: CDR1 MNHNS, CDR2 SASEGT. The CDR3 totals 15 residues. The DNA of the CDR3 is TGTGCCAGCAGTCCGCAGCTGGCTGGGGCCAACGTCCTGACTTTC. This encodes CASSPQLAGANVLTF.

V usage is TRBV6-4 and J usage is TRBJ2-1, with 7 positions matching TRBD2. The germline V gene has CDR1 MRHNA and CDR2 SNTAGT. CDR3 length: 14 amino acids. V trimming: 0 bases; J trimming: 15 bases; junction bases outside the gene matches: 11. This CDR3 is CASSDSGTIIALFF. The CDR3 DNA reads TGTGCCAGCAGTGACTCCGGGACTATCATAGCCCTGTTCTTC.

This clonotype was seen at least ten times. This chain joins TRBV6-1 and TRBJ2-5, with D possibly matching TRBD2 (5 bases). CDR3 length equals 16 residues. Trimming took 2 bases from V and 2 from J, leaving 15 bases between them. Germline CDR1 is MNHNS and CDR2 is SASEGT. The CDR3 spells CASSERGQEIQETQYF. The CDR3 DNA reads TGTGCCAGCAGTGAACGAGGGCAGGAAATACAAGAGACCCAGTACTTC.

This chain joins TRBV25-1 and TRBJ2-2; no definite D call. V was pared by 0 bases and J by 4 bases, with 6 bases between. The CDR3 has 14 residues. Looked up from germline, CDR1 is MGHDK and CDR2 is SYGVNS. The CDR3 region is CASSEYAATGELFF. The CDR3, as DNA: TGTGCCAGCAGTGAATACGCAGCCACCGGGGAGCTGTTTTTT.

This sequence joins TRBV10-1 and TRBJ2-1; 7 bases align to TRBD1. The J call may be in error: the DNA end matches TRBJ2-7 better. From germline, CDR1 is WNHNN and CDR2 SYGVQD (reference sequence). The CDR3 length is 13 residues. The CDR3 loop reads CASSRDRSYEQYF. The CDR3 region has the DNA TGCGCCAGCAGCCGGGACAGAAGTTACGAGCAGTACTTC.

The chain couples TRBV6-1 to TRBJ1-6, with unresolved D. The length of the CDR3 is 17 residues. The germline V gene encodes CDR1 MNHNS and CDR2 SASEGT. V lost 1 base, J lost 8 bases, and 18 bases lay in between. The DNA of the CDR3 is TGTGCCAGCAGTGAAGTAGGGCCGGCCGATGCGTATTCACCCCTCCACTTT. It is translated as CASSEVGPADAYSPLHF.

Remarks on this clonotype: The CDR3 does not close with the conserved phenylalanine or tryptophan, likely indicating a read error. This rearrangement joins TRBV27 to TRBJ2-1, with 10 bases that match TRBD2. CDR1 MNHEY and CDR2 SMNVEV come from the germline V gene (reference sequence). The V segment lost 8 bases and the J segment 4 bases; nucleotides outside the gene matches: 8. This CDR3 is 15 amino acids long. The CDR3 DNA follows: TGTGCCAGCCGGGGGAGCGGGAGGGGTTACAATGAGCAGTTCTTA. Translation: CASRGSGRGYNEQFL.

The V gene is TRBV6-1, the J gene TRBJ1-1; D is perhaps TRBD1 (5 bases). CDR3 length: 14 residues. The V end was cut by 3 bases, the J end by 1 base, with 9 bases between. Germline CDR1 is MNHNS and CDR2 is SASEGT. This chain's CDR3 is CASSEGHRNTEAFF. Here the CDR3 DNA reads TGTGCCAGCAGTGAGGGGCATAGGAACACTGAAGCTTTCTTT.

A remark on this clonotype: The junction departs from germline at one end; a sequencing error may be responsible. The chain combines TRBV6-4 with TRBJ2-1, with 12 nucleotides matching TRBD1. The J call may be in error: the DNA end matches TRBJ2-7 better. The CDR3 is 15 residues long. From germline, CDR1 is MRHNA and CDR2 SNTAGT. CDR3: CASRDSGTGGAGQYF. DNA for the CDR3: TGTGCCAGCAGGGACTCTGGGACAGGGGGCGCGGGGCAGTACTTC.

This clonotype was counted a few times. This chain uses TRBV6-1 with TRBJ1-2, with D perhaps TRBD1 (5 bases). This CDR3 spans 12 amino acids. Germline assignment: CDR1 MNHNS and CDR2 SASEGT. V dropped 3 bases and J dropped 12 bases, with 14 bases sitting between them. CDR3 sequence: CASSDEGRGHTF. In DNA form, the CDR3 reads TGTGCCAGCAGTGATGAAGGTCGGGGCCACACCTTC.

The CDR3 DNA follows: TGTGCCAGCAGTCCACTGGACGGGCGCGGGCGACCCCTCCACTTT. This sequence encodes CASSPLDGRGRPLHF. The V gene is TRBV27, the J gene TRBJ1-6; D gene uncertain. V lost 5 bases to trimming and J lost 12 bases, with 20 bases between them. This CDR3 is built from 15 residues. Germline V gives CDR1 MNHEY, CDR2 SMNVEV (reference sequence).

This clonotype was picked up a small number of times. The CDR3 spells CASSWGAGPTSYNEQFF. CDR3 DNA sequence: TGTGCCAGCAGTTGGGGAGCGGGTCCCACCTCCTACAATGAGCAGTTCTTC. The chain is built from TRBV27 and TRBJ2-1; D is possibly TRBD2 (6 bases). Germline lookup yields CDR1 MNHEY and CDR2 SMNVEV (reference sequence). CDR3 length equals 17 residues. V shed 4 bases and J shed 0 bases, with 16 bases lying between them.

V is TRBV6-5 and J is TRBJ1-2; D is uncertain. Per germline, CDR1 MNHEY and CDR2 SVGAGI. V was clipped by 0 bases and J by 3 bases, with 5 bases between them. This CDR3 has 13 residues. The CDR3 here is CASSYSGDYGYTF. For the CDR3, the DNA is TGTGCCAGCAGTTACTCGGGAGACTATGGCTACACCTTC.

This clonotype was seen many times. The gene calls are TRBV20-1 and TRBJ2-2, with D perhaps matching TRBD1 or TRBD2 (5 bases each). V lost 0 bases to trimming and J lost 5 bases, with 19 bases between them. This CDR3 comprises 17 residues. Germline V lookup: CDR1 DFQATT, CDR2 SNEGSKA (reference sequence). The CDR3 bases are TGCAGTGCTAGAGATCGGGGCAGCCCCTTGTGGACCGGGGAGCTGTTTTTT. This translates into CSARDRGSPLWTGELFF.